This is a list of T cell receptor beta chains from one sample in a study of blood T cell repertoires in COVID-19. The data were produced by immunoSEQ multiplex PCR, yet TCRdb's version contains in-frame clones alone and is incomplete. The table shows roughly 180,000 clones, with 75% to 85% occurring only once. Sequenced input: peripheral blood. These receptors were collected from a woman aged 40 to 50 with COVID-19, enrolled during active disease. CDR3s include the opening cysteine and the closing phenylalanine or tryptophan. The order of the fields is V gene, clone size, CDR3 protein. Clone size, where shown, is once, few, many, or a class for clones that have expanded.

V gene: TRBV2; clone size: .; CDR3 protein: CASSVNTEAFF
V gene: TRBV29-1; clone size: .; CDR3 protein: CSVEGGLSYEQYF
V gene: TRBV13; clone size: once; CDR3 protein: CASSPGTVSGNTIYF
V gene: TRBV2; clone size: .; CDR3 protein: CASSGMGTEAFF
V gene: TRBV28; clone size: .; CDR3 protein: CASSIRGIFDEQYF
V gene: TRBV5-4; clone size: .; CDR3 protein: CASSRWGQGQETQYF
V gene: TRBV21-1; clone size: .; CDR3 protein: CASSKLGDGANVLTF
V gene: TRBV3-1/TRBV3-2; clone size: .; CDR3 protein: CASSQGTGRQFF
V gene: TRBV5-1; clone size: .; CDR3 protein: CASSLDGTGNQPQHF
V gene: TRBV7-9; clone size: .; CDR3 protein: CASSHERTWGKLFF
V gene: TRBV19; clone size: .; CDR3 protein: CASKPPGDGVLFF
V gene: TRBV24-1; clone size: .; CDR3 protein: CATAPGGALDTQYF
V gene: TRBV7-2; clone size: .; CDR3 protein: CASSWGLAGGRGEQFF
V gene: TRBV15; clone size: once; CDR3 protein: CATSRGVSTDTQYF
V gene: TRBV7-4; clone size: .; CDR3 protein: CASSLVGQGILHIGELFF
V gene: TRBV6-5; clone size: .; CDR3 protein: CASRGGVHGYTF
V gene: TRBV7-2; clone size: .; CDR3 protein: CASSVSLGAGGVNEQFF
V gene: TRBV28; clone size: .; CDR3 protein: CASRGGATGNSPLHF
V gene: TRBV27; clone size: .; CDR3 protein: CASSLAAGGIYEQYF
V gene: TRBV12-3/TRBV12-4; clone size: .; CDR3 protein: CASSADNYEQYF
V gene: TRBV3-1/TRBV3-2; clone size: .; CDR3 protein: CASSRVIIAGEWDNEQFF
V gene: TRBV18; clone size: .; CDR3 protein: CASSPHSGGDNEQFF
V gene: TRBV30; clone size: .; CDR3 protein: CAWSRGTSTDTQYF
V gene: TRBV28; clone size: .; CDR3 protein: CASSTPGGYYEQYF
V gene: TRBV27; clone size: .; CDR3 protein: CASRTLSGGLAGGRSSYNEQFF
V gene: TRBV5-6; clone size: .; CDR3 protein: CASSRNRGETQYF
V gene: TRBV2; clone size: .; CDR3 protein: CASSQTGGTEAFF
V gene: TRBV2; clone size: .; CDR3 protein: CASSEWRASGVTQFF
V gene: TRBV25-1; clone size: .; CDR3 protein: CASSDITGYAETQYF
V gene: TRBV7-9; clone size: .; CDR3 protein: CATQTSSYNEQFF
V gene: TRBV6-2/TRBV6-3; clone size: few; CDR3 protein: CASSADRPTGNTIYF
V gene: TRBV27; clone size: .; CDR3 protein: CASTSGGSYNEQFF
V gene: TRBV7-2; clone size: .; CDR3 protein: CASRPPGLASYNEQFF
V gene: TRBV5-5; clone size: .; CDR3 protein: CASSFEWPRGGYTF
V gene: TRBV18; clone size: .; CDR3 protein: CASSRQSDRAEQYF
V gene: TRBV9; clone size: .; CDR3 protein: CASSVGTGPLIYGYTF
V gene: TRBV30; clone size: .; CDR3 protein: CAWSSIGQGNQPQHF
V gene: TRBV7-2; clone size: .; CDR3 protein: CASSLDRGREETQYF
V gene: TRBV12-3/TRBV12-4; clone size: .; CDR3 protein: CASSPEGAGELFF
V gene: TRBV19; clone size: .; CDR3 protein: CASSTDRDPSGNTIYF
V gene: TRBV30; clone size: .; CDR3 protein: CAWKWRAETQYF
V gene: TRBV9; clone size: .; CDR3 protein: CASSVTRGDLSTGELFF
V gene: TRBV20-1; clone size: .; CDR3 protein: CSASLRGVAGGYNEQFF
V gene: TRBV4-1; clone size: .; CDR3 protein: CASSQVYSGNTIYF
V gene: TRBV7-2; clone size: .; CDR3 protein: CASSLVGFRLHEQYF
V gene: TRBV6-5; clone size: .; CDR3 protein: CASSYSKDTLLDTQYF
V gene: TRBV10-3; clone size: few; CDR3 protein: CAISESNTGNSPLHF